Shown below are 22 T cell receptor beta chains from a single sample sequenced in a study of cytomegalovirus exposure and HLA in healthy donors (dated by TCRdb to about 2017). The library was prepared using the immunoSEQ multiplex PCR assay. A mixture of 60 forward primers for TCR Vbeta segments and 13 reverse primers for TCR Jbeta segments was used in the multiplex PCR. Sourced from immuneACCESS, this table was stored by TCRdb with only in-frame sequences that have V and J called. A share of the clones is absent; for the studies checked, an unresolved V gene accounts for under half, and the remainder has no known explanation. This sample comprises roughly 100,000 clones, around 76% of them detected only once. Together, the top ten hold over 8% of the sample. Sequenced material: PBMCs. All receptors come from a middle-aged man in good health and CMV-seropositive.

The CDR3 here is CASSQELGTGLNYGYTF. CDR3 in DNA: TGCGCCAGCAGCCAAGAACTGGGGACAGGCCTTAACTATGGCTACACCTTC. The chain is built from TRBV4-1 and TRBJ1-2, with 8 bases aligning to TRBD1. Per the germline V gene, CDR1 is MGHRA and CDR2 is YSYEKL. The CDR3 is made up of 17 amino acids. V lost 0 bases to trimming and J lost 1 base; unmatched junction nucleotides: 7.

The chain joins TRBV4-1 to TRBJ2-2; perhaps TRBD1 as D (6 bases). Germline CDR1 MGHRA, CDR2 YSYEKL. The CDR3 consists of 18 residues. V was cut by 2 bases and J by 1 base, with 17 bases left in between. The DNA for the CDR3 is TGCGCCAGCAGCCAAAGATCCCCTCAAGGGGGGAACACCGGGGAGCTGTTTTTT. It specifies CASSQRSPQGGNTGELFF.

The chain has TRBV7-2 and TRBJ2-5; TRBD2 matches 11 bases. V dropped 5 bases and J dropped 5; count of bases not matched to a gene: 10. The CDR3 is 16 amino acids. Germline CDR1 is SGHTA and CDR2 is FQGNSA. The CDR3: CASSQGVASGGETQYF. CDR3 nucleotide sequence: TGTGCCAGCAGCCAAGGGGTGGCTAGCGGGGGGGAGACCCAGTACTTC.

This sequence joins TRBV4-2 and TRBJ1-2; perhaps TRBD1 as D (5 bases). With 2 bases removed from V and 4 bases from J, the gap between germline ends came to 14 bases. The germline V gene encodes CDR1 LGHNA and CDR2 YNFKEQ. CDR3 length: 15 amino acids. Here the CDR3 DNA reads TGTGCCAGCAGCCAATTACGACAGCCCTTCTATGGCTACACCTTC. Translated: CASSQLRQPFYGYTF.

The rearrangement links TRBV29-1 to TRBJ1-2; the D is unclear. The CDR3 is made up of 12 amino acids. The germline V gene encodes CDR1 SQVTM and CDR2 ANQGSEA. CDR3 nucleotides: TGCAGAGGCGAGGGTTGGTTGCGTGGCTACACCTTC. Protein product: CRGEGWLRGYTF. The full variable domain, rest sourced from reference TRBV29-1 and TRBJ1-2, is SAVISQKPSRDICQRGTSLTIQCQVDSQVTMMFWYRQQPGQSLTLIATANQGSEATYESGFVIDKFPISRPNLTFSTLTVSNMSPEDSSIYLCRGEGWLRGYTFGSGTRLTVV.

This clone was observed a handful of times. The chain links TRBV30 to TRBJ1-6, with TRBD1 as a possible D gene (5 bases). This CDR3 is 15 amino acids long. V lost 2 bases and J lost 5, with 13 bases in between. Germline V gene sequence: CDR1 GTSNPN, CDR2 SVGIG (reference sequence). This CDR3 reads CAWSPGLANNSPLHF. The CDR3 bases are TGTGCCTGGAGTCCAGGGTTGGCGAATAATTCACCCCTCCACTTT.

The chain joins TRBV19 to TRBJ1-2; 10 nucleotides align to TRBD1. The CDR3 consists of 15 residues. V was pared by 5 bases and J by 3 bases, with 6 bases of the junction left unmatched. The V gene's germline CDR1 is LNHDA and CDR2 SQIVND (reference sequence). The chain's CDR3 is CASSGPGQGHYGYTF. CDR3 in DNA: TGTGCCAGTAGTGGGCCGGGACAGGGGCACTATGGCTACACCTTC.

The rearrangement joins TRBV28 to TRBJ2-1, with D unresolved. The CDR3 runs 14 residues. Germline-derived CDR1 and CDR2 are MDHEN and SYDVKM. Trimming cost V 8 bases and J 3 bases, with 14 bases left between them. The CDR3 nucleotides read TGTGCCAGCGGTAGTACCTATATCTACAATGAGCAGTTCTTC. Translating gives CASGSTYIYNEQFF.

The chain couples TRBV19 to TRBJ2-3; 8 bases match TRBD2. The CDR3 runs 18 residues. Losses at the gene ends were 2 bases for V and 5 bases for J; bases not matched to a gene: 15. CDR1 is LNHDA and CDR2 is SQIVND in the germline V gene (reference sequence). The DNA of the CDR3 is TGTGCCAGTAGTATAACCCAGCGGGAGACGTCCCCGGGAGATACGCAGTATTTT. It yields the protein CASSITQRETSPGDTQYF.

CDR3 sequence (DNA): TGTGCCAGCAGTTACGGGGGGGTGTCGACCGGGGAGCTGTTTTTT. Its translation is CASSYGGVSTGELFF. V gene TRBV6-5 combines with J gene TRBJ2-2; 7 bases map to TRBD2. Unmatched junction bases numbered 5, after V lost 2 bases and J lost 5 bases. The CDR3 has 15 amino acids. In germline, CDR1 is MNHEY, CDR2 SVGAGI.

The V and J genes are TRBV27 and TRBJ1-1; D remains ambiguous. The germline V gene has CDR1 MNHEY and CDR2 SMNVEV (reference sequence). V lost 5 bases, J lost 4 bases, and 11 bases lay in between. The CDR3 loop spans 13 amino acids. Here the CDR3 DNA reads TGTGCCAGCAGTAGGGAGGTTGGCACTGAAGCTTTCTTT. It translates to CASSREVGTEAFF.

V and J are TRBV7-9 and TRBJ1-3; D ambiguous. CDR1 SEHNR and CDR2 FQNEAQ come from the germline V gene (reference sequence). Trimming left V 5 bases short and J 0 bases short, with 8 bases between. The CDR3 contains 14 residues. CDR3 protein: CASSPDISGNTIYF. The CDR3 coding sequence is TGTGCCAGCAGCCCCGACATCTCTGGAAACACCATATATTTT.

This clone has more than one count but fewer than ten. The genes are TRBV7-9 and TRBJ1-2; D call uncertain. The CDR3 contains 13 residues. Germline loops: CDR1 SEHNR, CDR2 FQNEAQ (reference sequence). Trimming pared 5 bases from V and 4 bases from J, leaving 11 bases between. CDR3 sequence reads: CASSPGAGYGYTF. The CDR3 DNA sequence: TGTGCCAGCAGCCCCGGAGCCGGCTATGGCTACACCTTC.

The V and J genes are TRBV5-1 and TRBJ2-1; 8 bases fit TRBD1. This CDR3 is 15 amino acids long. The germline CDR1 and CDR2 sequences are SGHRS and YFSETQ. The ends lost 3 bases at V and 4 bases at J; junction bases unmatched: 6. For the CDR3, the DNA is TGCGCCAGCAGCTCCGGACAGGGAGTTTACAATGAGCAGTTCTTC. Its protein product is CASSSGQGVYNEQFF.

The gene calls are TRBV30 and TRBJ2-7, with TRBD2 matching over 7 bases. The CDR3 contains 16 residues. Germline lookup yields CDR1 GTSNPN and CDR2 SVGIG (reference sequence). V gave up 2 bases and J gave up 9 bases; unmatched junction bases: 19. The CDR3 loop reads CAWSKSRLADMSVQYF. CDR3 nucleotides: TGTGCCTGGAGTAAAAGCCGGCTAGCGGATATGTCGGTGCAGTACTTC.

The rearrangement uses TRBV5-4 and TRBJ2-5; 7 nucleotides match TRBD2. The germline gives CDR1 SGHNT, CDR2 YYREEE (reference sequence). The CDR3 length is 17 residues. Trimming took 0 bases from V and 3 from J; bases not matched to a gene: 11. The CDR3, as DNA: TGTGCCAGCAGCTTGGGTGGTGGGAGGGCCGGGGAAGAGACCCAGTACTTC. It codes for CASSLGGGRAGEETQYF.

The V call is TRBV5-1, the J call TRBJ2-3; 10 nucleotides match TRBD2. The germline V gene encodes CDR1 SGHRS and CDR2 YFSETQ. The CDR3 runs to 19 residues. J lost 2 bases, V lost 0 bases, and 12 bases had no gene match. CDR3 sequence reads: CASSLGPGSSGRYTDTQYF. The CDR3 DNA reads as TGCGCCAGCAGCTTGGGCCCTGGGAGTAGCGGGAGGTACACAGATACGCAGTATTTT. The whole variable domain, remainder taken from reference TRBV5-1 and TRBJ2-3, is KAGVTQTPRYLIKTRGQQVTLSCSPISGHRSVSWYQQTPGQGLQFLFEYFSETQRNKGNFPGRFSGRQFSNSRSEMNVSTLELGDSALYLCASSLGPGSSGRYTDTQYFGPGTRLTVL.

This clone showed up just a few times. This chain joins TRBV27 and TRBJ1-6; unclear D gene. V lost 5 bases and J 10 bases, leaving 24 bases between the germline ends. The V gene's germline CDR1 is MNHEY and CDR2 SMNVEV (reference sequence). The CDR3 runs 17 residues. In nucleotides, the CDR3 is TGTGCCAGCAGTCCCATCGGACTCACGGTTGGTGGATCACCCCTCCACTTT. Translated: CASSPIGLTVGGSPLHF.

This chain's CDR3 is CASSLAGGGGGGQYF. The CDR3 DNA follows: TGTGCCAGCAGTTTAGCGGGAGGCGGGGGAGGAGGGCAGTATTTT. V usage is TRBV27 and J usage is TRBJ2-3; 8 bases agree with TRBD2. Germline values: CDR1 MNHEY, CDR2 SMNVEV (reference sequence). V dropped 2 bases and J dropped 11; count of bases not matched to a gene: 12. CDR3 length equals 15 residues.

This sequence joins TRBV11-3 and TRBJ2-1; 7 bases agree with TRBD2. V trimming: 1 base; J trimming: 0 bases; junction bases outside the gene matches: 0. CDR3 length: 15 amino acids. From germline, CDR1 is SGHNT and CDR2 YENEEA. The CDR3 nucleotides are TGTGCCAGCAGCTTAGCGGGAGGCTCCTACAATGAGCAGTTCTTC. Translated: CASSLAGGSYNEQFF.

J is TRBJ2-4 and V is TRBV9, with a possible D match to TRBD2 (7 bases). CDR3 length equals 16 residues. V shed 2 bases and J shed 12 bases, with 24 bases lying between them. Germline V CDR1 and CDR2: SGDLS, YYNGEE. The CDR3 bases are TGTGCCAGCAGCGTCTCCAGCGGGGTCACCCCGGACAGTCAGTACTTC. It translates to CASSVSSGVTPDSQYF. The variable domain in full, with the rest retrieved from reference TRBV9 and TRBJ2-4, is DSGVTQTPKHLITATGQRVTLRCSPRSGDLSVYWYQQSLDQGLQFLIQYYNGEERAKGNILERFSAQQFPDLHSELNLSSLELGDSALYFCASSVSSGVTPDSQYFGAGTRLSVL.

V usage is TRBV30 and J usage is TRBJ1-2; 8 positions match TRBD1. Germline V gene sequence: CDR1 GTSNPN, CDR2 SVGIG (reference sequence). This CDR3 region has 14 residues. The J segment lost 5 bases and the V segment lost 2 bases, leaving 7 bases of the junction unmatched. Here the CDR3 DNA reads TGTGCCTGGAGTAGGACAGGGTCACAATATGGCTACACCTTC. Amino acids: CAWSRTGSQYGYTF. The whole variable domain, filled in from reference TRBV30 and TRBJ1-2, reads SQTIHQWPATLVQPVGSPLSLECTVEGTSNPNLYWYRQAAGRGLQLLFYSVGIGQISSEVPQNLSASRPQDRQFILSSKKLLLSDSGFYLCAWSRTGSQYGYTFGSGTRLTVV.